The clone carrying this T cell receptor (beta chain) has ten or more counts. Looked up from germline, CDR1 is SGHRS and CDR2 is YFSETQ. CDR3 size: 16 residues. The V end lost 0 bases, the J end lost 7 bases, and 20 bases lay between the germline ends. This entry belongs to a study of neurological immune-mediated disorders. The cDNA was generated through 5'RACE incorporating 10-nucleotide random UMIs. Each CDR3 protein gets one entry after TCRdb re-called the 5' RACE reads with MiXCR. The data hold 80,000 or so distinct CDR3 sequences, with roughly 10% observed a single time. This clonotype was sampled from a man aged 50-59 years in good health. The chain has TRBV5-1 and TRBJ2-7; tentatively, D is TRBD1 or TRBD2 (5 bases each). The specimen sequenced was PBMCs. CDR3 amino acids: CASSLGRALGAGEQYF. As DNA, the CDR3 is TGCGCCAGCAGCTTGGGGCGGGCCCTCGGGGCGGGTGAGCAGTACTTC.